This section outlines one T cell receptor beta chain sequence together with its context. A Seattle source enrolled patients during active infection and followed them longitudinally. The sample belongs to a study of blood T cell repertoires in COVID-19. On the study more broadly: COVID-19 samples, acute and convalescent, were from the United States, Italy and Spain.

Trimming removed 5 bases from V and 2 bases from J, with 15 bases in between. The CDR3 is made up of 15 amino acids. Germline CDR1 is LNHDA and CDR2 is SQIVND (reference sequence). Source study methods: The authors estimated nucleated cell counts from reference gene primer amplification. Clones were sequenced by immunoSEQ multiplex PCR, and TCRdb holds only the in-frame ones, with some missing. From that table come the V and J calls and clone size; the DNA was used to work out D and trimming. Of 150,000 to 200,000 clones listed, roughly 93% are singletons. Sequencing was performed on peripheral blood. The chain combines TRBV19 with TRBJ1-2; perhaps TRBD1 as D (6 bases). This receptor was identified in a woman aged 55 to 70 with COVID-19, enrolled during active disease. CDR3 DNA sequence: TGTGCCAGTAGTCAGCTGAATGGACAGAACTATGGCTACACCTTC. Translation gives CASSQLNGQNYGYTF.